The 13 T cell receptor beta chains presented below share a single source sample, sequenced in a study of regulatory T cells in long-lasting Graves disease. Time point reported: persistent/refractory GD, antithyroid drugs over 5 years with positive TRAb. Making the TCR library involved RNA that had been extracted from PBMCs. TCR beta libraries were built with iRepertoire HTBI primers and Arm-PCR of CDR3 regions. TCRdb reanalysed the multiplex PCR reads using MiXCR and keeps one entry per CDR3 protein. The table lists approximately 350,000 distinct CDR3 sequences, 20% to 25% of them singletons. The sequenced sample was peripheral blood mononuclear cells (PBMCs), obtained when the disease was refractory, from a patient treated with antithyroid drugs. All receptors derive from a woman aged 40 to 50 with Graves disease.

There are many counts of this clonotype. The chain recombines TRBV28 with TRBJ2-2; D is possibly TRBD2 (6 bases). In germline, CDR1 is MDHEN, CDR2 SYDVKM. Trimming took off 5 bases at V and 1 base at J, with 14 bases between the two ends. The CDR3 spans 16 residues. For the CDR3, the DNA is TGTGCCAGCAGTCTCTCTCGGGGGAGGAACACCGGGGAGCTGTTTTTT. Translating it yields CASSLSRGRNTGELFF.

The sample holds one count of this clonotype. The rearrangement joins TRBV10-3 to TRBJ1-2, with D tentatively TRBD1 (5 bases). Trimming cost V 11 bases and J 0 bases, with 16 bases left between them. This CDR3 has 14 amino acids. Germline V lookup: CDR1 ENHRY, CDR2 SYGVKD. The CDR3 nucleotides read TGTGCCGCCGCCGGGGGATTTTCTAACTATGGCTACACCTTC. Translated: CAAAGGFSNYGYTF.

This clonotype was observed a few times. The rearrangement joins TRBV30 to TRBJ2-5, with 7 nucleotides matching TRBD1. CDR1 GTSNPN and CDR2 SVGIG come from the germline V gene (reference sequence). The CDR3 runs to 15 residues. After removal of 4 bases from V and 4 bases from J, the junction contained 12 bases not matched to a gene. The CDR3 here is CAWNLGTVVGETQYF. The CDR3 DNA reads as TGTGCCTGGAACTTAGGGACAGTGGTGGGAGAGACCCAGTACTTC.

This clonotype has at least ten counts. This chain connects TRBV27 to TRBJ1-2; D ambiguous. The V gene lost 5 bases and the J gene lost 0 bases, with 13 bases spanning the gap. Looked up from germline, CDR1 is MNHEY and CDR2 is SMNVEV (reference sequence). The CDR3 sequence is 15 residues long. The CDR3 nucleotides read TGTGCCAGCAGTCCCTGGACGGCTACTAACTATGGCTACACCTTC. Residues: CASSPWTATNYGYTF.

This clonotype appeared a few times. V usage is TRBV29-1 and J usage is TRBJ2-2; a weak D match, TRBD1 (6 bases). Trimming removed 7 bases at V and 4 bases at J, with 16 bases between. Germline CDR1 SQVTM, CDR2 ANQGSEA. The CDR3 has 14 residues. CDR3 nucleotides: TGCAGCGATCACCGGGACAAGACCACCGGGGAGCTGTTTTTT. Translated: CSDHRDKTTGELFF.

This clonotype was picked up many times. CDR3 nucleotide sequence: TGCAGTGCTAGATCTAGCGGGAGGGACTACGAGCAGTACTTC. As protein: CSARSSGRDYEQYF. This chain connects TRBV20-1 to TRBJ2-7; 12 nucleotides agree with TRBD2. The CDR3 length is 14 residues. The germline V gene encodes CDR1 DFQATT and CDR2 SNEGSKA (reference sequence). The V segment lost 2 bases and the J segment 3 bases; nucleotides outside the gene matches: 2.

This clonotype was recorded at least ten times. The chain carries TRBV20-1 and TRBJ2-5; 7 nucleotides align to TRBD2. This CDR3 is built from 14 residues. Germline CDR1 reads DFQATT; CDR2 reads SNEGSKA (reference sequence). J gave up 0 bases and V 1 base, and 2 bases lay outside the gene matches. The CDR3 here is CSARGTSYQETQYF. The DNA for the CDR3 is TGCAGTGCTAGAGGGACTAGTTACCAAGAGACCCAGTACTTC.

This clonotype was counted at least ten times. The chain combines TRBV20-1 with TRBJ1-1; 8 bases align to TRBD1. From germline, CDR1 is DFQATT and CDR2 SNEGSKA (reference sequence). Trimming removed 6 bases from V and 0 bases from J; junction bases left unmatched: 12. The CDR3 length is 16 residues. The CDR3 DNA reads TGCAGTGCAAAGCGTCCCGGGACAGGTCTGAACACTGAAGCTTTCTTT. Its translation is CSAKRPGTGLNTEAFF.

In its sample, this clonotype was seen many times. The rearrangement links TRBV28 to TRBJ1-5; no reliable D call. Trimming pared 7 bases from V and 4 bases from J, leaving 20 bases between. CDR3 length: 16 residues. Germline V CDR1 and CDR2: MDHEN, SYDVKM. CDR3 protein: CASTQPERATNQPQHF. In DNA form, the CDR3 reads TGTGCCAGCACCCAACCAGAGCGGGCCACAAATCAGCCCCAGCATTTT.

This clonotype showed up many times. The chain couples TRBV28 to TRBJ2-7; D remains ambiguous. Germline V gene sequence: CDR1 MDHEN, CDR2 SYDVKM. CDR3 size: 16 residues. Trimming removed 5 bases at V and 4 bases at J, with 21 bases between. The CDR3 sequence: CASSAMAATRWYEQYF. The CDR3 DNA sequence: TGTGCCAGCAGTGCGATGGCCGCGACAAGGTGGTACGAGCAGTACTTC.

In the case of this clonotype: A read error may explain this, as a much larger clone is one base away. The chain links TRBV11-2 to TRBJ1-4, with TRBD1 identical over 7 bases. The germline CDR1 and CDR2 sequences are SGHAT and FQNNGV. This CDR3 has 14 residues. The CDR3, as DNA: TGTGCCAGCAGCTTATGGGACCAGGGGGAAAAACTGCTTTTT. Protein product: CASSLWDQGEKLLF.

In regard to this clonotype: A read error is possible here, since a much larger clone lies one base away. J is TRBJ1-5 and V is TRBV7-8; 8 positions agree with TRBD1. Germline CDR1 reads SGHVS; CDR2 reads FQNEAQ. This CDR3 is built from 16 residues. V shed 5 bases and J 3 bases; nucleotides not matched to a gene: 9. The CDR3 reads CASSLNPGQDNQPQHF. For the CDR3, the DNA is TGTGCCAGCAGCCTAAATCCGGGACAGGACAATCAGCCCCAGCATTTT.

This clonotype was observed at least ten times. This chain links TRBV29-1 with TRBJ2-5, with 13 bases lining up with TRBD2. The V segment lost 4 bases and the J segment 1 base; nucleotides outside the gene matches: 3. CDR3 size: 15 residues. CDR1 SQVTM and CDR2 ANQGSEA come from the germline V gene. CDR3 region: CSVGLAGGIQETQYF. As DNA, the CDR3 is TGCAGCGTTGGACTAGCGGGAGGCATCCAAGAGACCCAGTACTTC.